The 29 T cell receptor beta chains listed next were all sequenced from one sample in a study of OX40 agonist ivuxolimab in advanced cancers. Profiling relied on immunoSEQ multiplex PCR, and the TCRdb table lists in-frame clones only, not all of them. The table shows around 70,000 clones, with approximately 83% occurring only once. The sample here was CD4+ or CD8+ T cells sorted from blood, taken in a trial of the OX40 agonist ivuxolimab. These TCRs come from an adult with an advanced solid tumor such as melanoma, head and neck, liver or kidney cancer.

This clone was observed a few times. The genes are TRBV19 and TRBJ1-1, with D perhaps TRBD1 (5 bases). Germline CDR1 and CDR2: LNHDA and SQIVND (reference sequence). The V end lost 0 bases, the J end lost 1 base, and 6 bases lay between the germline ends. The CDR3 loop spans 14 amino acids. The CDR3 sequence is CASSIDGGNTEAFF. The CDR3 DNA sequence: TGTGCCAGTAGTATAGACGGGGGGAACACTGAAGCTTTCTTT.

The chain uses TRBV2 and TRBJ1-2; tentatively, D is TRBD1 (6 bases). The CDR3 is made up of 14 amino acids. The germline CDR1 and CDR2 sequences are SNHLY and FYNNEI. Trimming stripped 4 bases from V and 5 bases from J, with 14 bases between. The CDR3 protein is CASSVGGGKYGYTF. CDR3 nucleotide sequence: TGTGCCAGCAGTGTAGGCGGGGGCAAATATGGCTACACCTTC. Drawing the rest from reference TRBV2 and TRBJ1-2, the complete variable domain is EPEVTQTPSHQVTQMGQEVILRCVPISNHLYFYWYRQILGQKVEFLVSFYNNEISEKSEIFDDQFSVERPDGSNFTLKIRSTKLEDSAMYFCASSVGGGKYGYTFGSGTRLTVV.

This rearrangement joins TRBV9 to TRBJ2-2, with TRBD2 matching 7 bases. The CDR3 covers 15 residues. CDR1 is SGDLS and CDR2 is YYNGEE in the germline V gene. The trim removed 6 bases at V and 6 bases at J, leaving 11 bases unmatched. The CDR3: CASNGGRKGAGELFF. Here the CDR3 DNA reads TGTGCCAGCAACGGCGGGAGAAAAGGCGCCGGGGAGCTGTTTTTT. The entire variable domain, with the rest obtained from reference TRBV9 and TRBJ2-2, is as follows: DSGVTQTPKHLITATGQRVTLRCSPRSGDLSVYWYQQSLDQGLQFLIQYYNGEERAKGNILERFSAQQFPDLHSELNLSSLELGDSALYFCASNGGRKGAGELFFGEGSRLTVL.

The chain couples TRBV28 to TRBJ1-2; D is unresolved. The CDR3 totals 13 residues. Germline V gene lookup returns CDR1 MDHEN and CDR2 SYDVKM. Trimming took off 7 bases at V and 2 bases at J, with 11 bases between the two ends. The CDR3 spells CASIRPGNYGYTF. For the CDR3, the DNA is TGTGCCAGCATACGCCCCGGGAACTATGGCTACACCTTC.

The chain employs TRBV27 and TRBJ2-3; D is undetermined. Trimming stripped 6 bases from V and 0 bases from J, with 7 bases between. The CDR3 loop spans 13 amino acids. Germline values: CDR1 MNHEY, CDR2 SMNVEV (reference sequence). The CDR3 nucleotides are TGTGCCAGCAGGCCGGCTAGCACAGATACGCAGTATTTT. Amino acids: CASRPASTDTQYF.

The chain employs TRBV19 and TRBJ2-5; D is uncertain. This CDR3 region has 11 residues. The germline V gene has CDR1 LNHDA and CDR2 SQIVND (reference sequence). The germline V and J ends were trimmed by 5 bases and 5 bases, with 6 bases remaining between them. CDR3 in DNA: TGTGCCAGTAGTTCCAAGGAGACCCAGTACTTC. Its protein product is CASSSKETQYF. Using reference TRBV19 and TRBJ2-5 for the parts outside the CDR3, the full variable domain is DGGITQSPKYLFRKEGQNVTLSCEQNLNHDAMYWYRQDPGQGLRLIYYSQIVNDFQKGDIAEGYSVSREKKESFPLTVTSAQKNPTAFYLCASSSKETQYFGPGTRLLVL.

The chain employs TRBV27 and TRBJ1-1, with D uncertain. V dropped 1 base and J dropped 0 bases, with 9 bases sitting between them. Germline loops: CDR1 MNHEY, CDR2 SMNVEV (reference sequence). The CDR3 runs 15 residues. CDR3 bases: TGTGCCAGCAGTTTATGGGCAGGACTGAACACTGAAGCTTTCTTT. The encoded protein is CASSLWAGLNTEAFF.

The chain has TRBV7-2 and TRBJ2-3; D not resolved. Germline loops: CDR1 SGHTA, CDR2 FQGNSA. V was shortened by 2 bases and J by 3 bases, with 12 bases between the two germline ends. The CDR3 totals 15 residues. The CDR3 reads CASSLNGRGTDTQYF. The CDR3 DNA sequence: TGTGCCAGCAGCTTAAACGGGCGAGGAACAGATACGCAGTATTTT.

The chain carries TRBV6-6 and TRBJ1-6, with D maybe TRBD1 (6 bases). From germline, CDR1 is MNHNY and CDR2 SVGAGI (reference sequence). The length of the CDR3 is 14 residues. The V end was cut by 4 bases, the J end by 10 bases, with 14 bases between. Here the CDR3 DNA reads TGTGCCAGCAGTTTGTCAGGGGTAGGATCACCCCTCCACTTT. Protein product: CASSLSGVGSPLHF.

The V call is TRBV6-1, the J call TRBJ2-5, with D maybe TRBD1 (6 bases). The germline gives CDR1 MNHNS, CDR2 SASEGT. Trimming took 6 bases from V and 0 from J, leaving 11 bases between them. The CDR3 runs to 14 residues. CDR3: CASRGDTYQETQYF. CDR3 sequence (DNA): TGTGCCAGCAGAGGGGACACGTACCAAGAGACCCAGTACTTC.

V usage is TRBV6-6 and J usage is TRBJ2-1; D is unclear. V gave up 6 bases and J gave up 0 bases, with 9 bases separating them. The CDR3 totals 14 residues. In germline, CDR1 is MNHNY, CDR2 SVGAGI (reference sequence). This CDR3 reads CASRDPSSYNEQFF. The CDR3 coding sequence is TGTGCCAGCAGGGACCCGAGCTCCTACAATGAGCAGTTCTTC.

The gene calls are TRBV6-5 and TRBJ1-2; D call uncertain. V lost 5 bases and J 10 bases, leaving 8 bases between the germline ends. From germline, CDR1 is MNHEY and CDR2 SVGAGI. The CDR3 has 10 amino acids. CDR3 sequence: CASSEDVYTF. The DNA for the CDR3 is TGTGCCAGCAGTGAAGACGTCTACACCTTC.

The gene calls are TRBV5-6 and TRBJ2-1; D gene ambiguous. Germline assignment: CDR1 SGHDT and CDR2 YYEEEE. The CDR3 totals 12 residues. The V and J ends lost 0 bases and 9 bases respectively, with 7 bases between them. CDR3 bases: TGTGCCAGCAGCTTGGTTTCCGGTGAGCAGTTCTTC. Translation: CASSLVSGEQFF.

V gene TRBV27 combines with J gene TRBJ1-2; the D is unclear. The V and J ends lost 6 bases and 4 bases respectively, with 24 bases between them. The CDR3 consists of 17 residues. Germline V gene sequence: CDR1 MNHEY, CDR2 SMNVEV (reference sequence). CDR3 region: CASRKSSQTTYIYGYTF. The CDR3 nucleotides read TGTGCCAGCAGAAAAAGCTCTCAGACGACCTACATCTATGGCTACACCTTC.

The genes are TRBV6-5 and TRBJ1-5; D uncertain. The CDR3 spans 15 residues. V shed 7 bases and J shed 2 bases, with 15 bases lying between them. Germline lookup yields CDR1 MNHEY and CDR2 SVGAGI. CDR3 coding DNA: TGTGCCAGCACCTCCGGGCAGATCGGCAATCAGCCCCAGCATTTT. This codes for CASTSGQIGNQPQHF.

Points on this clone: The same CDR3 can be traced to other DNA sequences in this sample. The chain uses TRBV7-2 and TRBJ1-1; D possibly corresponds to TRBD1 (5 bases). CDR1 and CDR2 (germline): SGHTA, FQGNSA. The CDR3 extends over 13 amino acids. Trimming removed 6 bases at V and 4 bases at J, with 12 bases between. The CDR3 loop is CASSFRGLTEAFF. CDR3 bases: TGTGCCAGCAGTTTTAGGGGCCTCACTGAAGCTTTCTTT.

The rearrangement joins TRBV5-1 to TRBJ1-2; D not resolved. Trimming took off 0 bases at V and 2 bases at J, with 11 bases between the two ends. Germline V gene sequence: CDR1 SGHRS, CDR2 YFSETQ. The CDR3 runs to 15 residues. CDR3 protein: CASSLALGRNYGYTF. In DNA form, the CDR3 reads TGCGCCAGCAGCTTGGCCTTGGGCAGGAACTATGGCTACACCTTC.

V and J are TRBV30 and TRBJ1-1; D remains ambiguous. V was shortened by 3 bases and J by 10 bases, with 12 bases between the two germline ends. Germline V CDR1 and CDR2: GTSNPN, SVGIG (reference sequence). The CDR3 is 11 amino acids. The CDR3 here is CAWRLGGGAFF. Written as DNA, the CDR3 is TGTGCCTGGAGGCTCGGCGGCGGAGCTTTCTTT.

This clone was recorded once. This rearrangement joins TRBV28 to TRBJ1-2, with 7 bases that match TRBD1. From germline, CDR1 is MDHEN and CDR2 SYDVKM. This CDR3 region has 13 residues. The V and J ends lost 8 bases and 4 bases, in that order; junction bases with no gene match: 7. CDR3 sequence (DNA): TGTGCCAGCGCGGGGACAGAGATCTATGGCTACACCTTC. Protein product: CASAGTEIYGYTF.

J is TRBJ2-3 and V is TRBV14; TRBD2 matches 8 bases. The CDR3 totals 17 residues. J was trimmed by 4 bases and V by 2 bases; bases with no gene match: 11. Germline CDR1 and CDR2: SGHDN and FVKESK. This chain's CDR3 is CASSQYPGAGVPDTQYF. DNA of the CDR3: TGTGCCAGCAGCCAATACCCCGGAGCGGGAGTCCCAGATACGCAGTATTTT.

This clone was seen only a few times. This chain uses TRBV27 with TRBJ1-4; no definite D call. V gave up 5 bases and J gave up 0 bases, with 13 bases separating them. The V gene's germline CDR1 is MNHEY and CDR2 SMNVEV (reference sequence). CDR3 length: 16 residues. CDR3 in amino acids: CASSPTPIATNEKLFF. As DNA, the CDR3 is TGTGCCAGCAGTCCAACTCCAATTGCAACTAATGAAAAACTGTTTTTT.

The rearrangement joins TRBV7-9 to TRBJ2-7, with 8 bases aligning to TRBD1. Germline CDR1 and CDR2: SEHNR and FQNEAQ (reference sequence). The CDR3 spans 16 residues. Trimming at V came to 1 base and at J to 0 bases, leaving 5 bases not matched to a gene. CDR3 region: CASSLGWGTGSYEQYF. The CDR3 nucleotides read TGTGCCAGCAGCTTAGGCTGGGGGACAGGCTCCTACGAGCAGTACTTC. The full variable domain, in which reference TRBV7-9 and TRBJ2-7 provide the parts outside the CDR3, is DTGVSQNPRHKITKRGQNVTFRCDPISEHNRLYWYRQTLGQGPEFLTYFQNEAQLEKSRLLSDRFSAERPKGSFSTLEIQRTEQGDSAMYLCASSLGWGTGSYEQYFGPGTRLTVT.

CDR3 bases: TGCAGCGTTGAAGGTTCAGGATCTACGACGCAGTACTTC. Its protein product is CSVEGSGSTTQYF. V usage is TRBV29-1 and J usage is TRBJ2-7, with no clear D. Germline lookup yields CDR1 SQVTM and CDR2 ANQGSEA. The CDR3 totals 13 residues. Trimming took off 1 base at V and 9 bases at J, with 16 bases between the two ends.

The rearrangement uses TRBV2 and TRBJ2-7; D unclear. Trimming took 8 bases from V and 0 from J, leaving 14 bases between them. The CDR3 spans 14 residues. Germline CDR1 SNHLY, CDR2 FYNNEI. The CDR3 sequence is CASRYINPSYEQYF. The CDR3 DNA sequence: TGTGCCAGCCGCTATATCAACCCCTCCTACGAGCAGTACTTC.

This sequence joins TRBV2 and TRBJ2-1; D possibly corresponds to TRBD1 (6 bases). The CDR3 totals 12 residues. V shed 7 bases and J shed 9 bases, with 13 bases lying between them. Germline V gives CDR1 SNHLY, CDR2 FYNNEI. The CDR3 here is CASKVRGSEQFF. CDR3 DNA sequence: TGTGCCAGCAAGGTCAGGGGTAGTGAGCAGTTCTTC.

The J gene is TRBJ1-2, the V gene TRBV11-2, with D uncertain. The germline V gene encodes CDR1 SGHAT and CDR2 FQNNGV. This CDR3 is 14 amino acids long. Deletions cut 1 base from V and 2 bases from J, with 8 bases between. The CDR3 loop is CASSLGRQNYGYTF. In DNA, the CDR3 is TGTGCCAGCAGCTTAGGTAGGCAGAACTATGGCTACACCTTC.

The rearrangement joins TRBV28 to TRBJ1-2; 7 bases match TRBD1. The junction had 3 bases not matched to a gene; V was cut back by 6 bases and J by 2 bases. CDR1 and CDR2 (germline): MDHEN, SYDVKM. The length of the CDR3 is 13 residues. CDR3 in amino acids: CASRGDRNYGYTF. Here the CDR3 DNA reads TGTGCCAGCAGGGGGGACAGAAACTATGGCTACACCTTC.

V usage is TRBV19 and J usage is TRBJ1-5; TRBD1 matches at 7 bases. Germline V gene lookup returns CDR1 LNHDA and CDR2 SQIVND (reference sequence). The CDR3 runs 14 residues. J gave up 4 bases and V 8 bases, and 8 bases lay outside the gene matches. CDR3 sequence (DNA): TGTGCCAGTCGTCGGACAGGTCTTAATCAGCCCCAGCATTTT. It specifies CASRRTGLNQPQHF.

V and J are TRBV9 and TRBJ2-3, with 7 bases matching TRBD1. This CDR3 spans 16 amino acids. V was pared by 7 bases and J by 6 bases, with 17 bases of the junction left unmatched. Germline V CDR1 and CDR2: SGDLS, YYNGEE. The CDR3 loop reads CASSRTTGASGDTQYF. DNA of the CDR3: TGTGCCAGCTCCCGAACCACAGGGGCCTCGGGGGATACGCAGTATTTT.